The T cell receptor beta chain under discussion was sequenced for a study of PD-1 blockade in mismatch repair-deficient tumors. After removal of 3 bases from V and 6 bases from J, the junction contained 5 bases not matched to a gene. From germline, CDR1 is SGHTS and CDR2 YDEGEE. This CDR3 has 15 amino acids. This table comes from immunoSEQ multiplex PCR, and its TCRdb copy is limited to in-frame clones, with some not included. The table lists about 120,000 clones, about nine tenths of them singletons. The sequence was collected from an adult with mismatch repair-deficient cancer. The V and J genes are TRBV5-8 and TRBJ1-5; 11 nucleotides match TRBD1. Sequencing was performed on peripheral blood, taken 72 weeks after starting pembrolizumab. In nucleotides, the CDR3 is TGTGCCAGCAGCTGGACAGGGGGCGGAGGTCAGCCCCAGCATTTT. Translated, it gives CASSWTGGGGQPQHF. The whole variable domain, filled in from reference TRBV5-8 and TRBJ1-5, reads EAGVTQSPTHLIKTRGQQATLRCSPISGHTSVYWYQQALGLGLQFLLWYDEGEERNRGNFPPRFSGRQFPNYSSELNVNALELEDSALYLCASSWTGGGGQPQHFGDGTRLSIL.